The 16 T cell receptor beta chains below were found in one sample sequenced in a study of T cell repertoires in cytomegalovirus infection. TCRdb re-derived calls from the reads in MiXCR, one entry per CDR3 protein. The data contain about 190,000 distinct CDR3 sequences, approximately 30% of them singletons. Sequenced input: PBMCs. Receptors originate from a human donor in good health (CMV status not recorded). Some clones in this sample may be carry-over from other donors' samples.

This clonotype was recorded a few times. The V and J genes are TRBV7-2 and TRBJ2-7, with no clear D. The V gene lost 2 bases and the J gene lost 3 bases, with 5 bases spanning the gap. The CDR3 extends over 12 amino acids. The germline gives CDR1 SGHTA, CDR2 FQGNSA. The CDR3 DNA follows: TGTGCCAGCAGCTTATACAACTACGAGCAGTACTTC. Its translation is CASSLYNYEQYF. Using reference TRBV7-2 and TRBJ2-7 for the parts outside the CDR3, the full variable domain is GAGVSQSPSNKVTEKGKDVELRCDPISGHTALYWYRQSLGQGLEFLIYFQGNSAPDKSGLPSDRFSAERTGGSVSTLTIQRTQQEDSAVYLCASSLYNYEQYFGPGTRLTVT.

This clonotype was seen more than once but under ten times. The V call is TRBV12-3 or TRBV12-4, the J call TRBJ1-6; the D gene is possibly TRBD1 (5 bases). V lost 3 bases to trimming and J lost 11 bases, with 8 bases between them. There are 12 residues in the CDR3. The CDR3 region is CASSFSGPPLHF. CDR3 coding DNA: TGTGCCAGCAGTTTCTCGGGGCCACCCCTCCACTTT.

In this sample, this clonotype turned up many times. This sequence joins TRBV7-2 and TRBJ2-1; D gene uncertain. Germline assignment: CDR1 SGHTA and CDR2 FQGNSA. The CDR3 length is 11 residues. Trimming removed 5 bases at V and 8 bases at J, with 7 bases between. CDR3 residues: CASSKGDEQFF. Here the CDR3 DNA reads TGTGCCAGCAGCAAAGGAGATGAGCAGTTCTTC. Full variable domain (outside the CDR3, taken from reference TRBV7-2 and TRBJ2-1): GAGVSQSPSNKVTEKGKDVELRCDPISGHTALYWYRQSLGQGLEFLIYFQGNSAPDKSGLPSDRFSAERTGGSVSTLTIQRTQQEDSAVYLCASSKGDEQFFGPGTRLTVL.

This clonotype occurred a few times. V and J are TRBV6-2 or TRBV6-3 and TRBJ2-2, with D unclear. Germline V gives CDR1 MNHEY, CDR2 SVGEGT. The germline V and J ends were trimmed by 1 base and 4 bases, with 10 bases remaining between them. This CDR3 is 15 amino acids long. The CDR3 DNA follows: TGTGCCAGCAGTTACTTGGCAGGCTTCACCGGGGAGCTGTTTTTT. It codes for CASSYLAGFTGELFF.

The V call is TRBV12-3 or TRBV12-4, the J call TRBJ2-5, with 10 bases aligning to TRBD1. This CDR3 region has 15 residues. Germline trimming cut 5 bases from V and 5 bases from J; bases unmatched to any gene: 8. CDR3 amino acids: CASSPGTGVLETQYF. The CDR3 coding sequence is TGTGCCAGCAGTCCCGGGACAGGGGTATTGGAGACCCAGTACTTC.

In its sample, this clonotype was seen a few times. The J gene is TRBJ1-1, the V gene TRBV19, with 8 nucleotides matching TRBD1. Germline assignment: CDR1 LNHDA and CDR2 SQIVND (reference sequence). Losses at the gene ends were 8 bases for V and 4 bases for J; bases not matched to a gene: 12. CDR3 length: 15 residues. The CDR3 bases are TGTGCCAGTGCCGCGGACAGGGAAGGAGGCACTGAAGCTTTCTTT. Translation: CASAADREGGTEAFF.

To note about this clonotype: A read error may account for a junction end that differs from germline. The gene calls are TRBV7-9 and TRBJ1-5, with D unresolved. Looked up from germline, CDR1 is SEHNR and CDR2 is FQNEAQ (reference sequence). The CDR3 extends over 14 amino acids. CDR3 sequence (DNA): TGTGCCAGCAGCGAGTGGCTTAGCAATCAGCCCCTGCATTTT. Its translation is CASSEWLSNQPLHF. Based on the CDR3 plus reference TRBV7-9 and TRBJ1-5, the full variable domain is DTGVSQNPRHKITKRGQNVTFRCDPISEHNRLYWYRQTLGQGPEFLTYFQNEAQLEKSRLLSDRFSAERPKGSFSTLEIQRTEQGDSAMYLCASSEWLSNQPLHFGDGTRLSIL.

The rearrangement uses TRBV19 and TRBJ1-1; D is perhaps TRBD1 (6 bases). CDR1 is LNHDA and CDR2 is SQIVND in the germline V gene (reference sequence). Trimming shortened V by 9 bases and J by 2 bases, and 16 bases separated the two germline ends. The CDR3 is made up of 14 amino acids. The CDR3 region is CASTTLGANTEAFF. In DNA form, the CDR3 reads TGTGCCAGCACAACACTGGGGGCTAACACTGAAGCTTTCTTT.

Only a few counts were recorded for this clonotype. This chain joins TRBV6-2 or TRBV6-3 and TRBJ2-6; TRBD1 matches at 8 bases. This CDR3 has 14 residues. Germline V CDR1 and CDR2: MNHEY, SVGEGT. V shed 8 bases, J shed 4 bases, and the junction held 4 bases outside the gene matches. CDR3 sequence (DNA): TGTGCCAGCCAGGGGGCGAACGGGGCCAACGTCCTGACTTTC. It translates to CASQGANGANVLTF.

Comments on this clonotype: A read error is possible here, since a much larger clone lies one base away. The gene calls are TRBV29-1 and TRBJ1-1; D may be TRBD1 (6 bases). The CDR3 spans 13 residues. CDR1 and CDR2 from the germline V gene are SQVTM and ANQGSEA. This CDR3 is CSVEGAVGTDAFF. CDR3 in DNA: TGCAGCGTTGAGGGGGCAGTCGGCACTGACGCTTTCTTT.

The chain combines TRBV10-3 with TRBJ2-1; 12 bases align to TRBD2. The CDR3 extends over 16 amino acids. The trim removed 3 bases at V and 2 bases at J, leaving 2 bases unmatched. CDR1 is ENHRY and CDR2 is SYGVKD in the germline V gene. The chain's CDR3 is CAISDTSGGTYNEQFF. CDR3 in DNA: TGTGCCATCAGTGATACTAGCGGGGGGACCTACAATGAGCAGTTCTTC.

Ten or more counts support this clonotype. This chain connects TRBV7-8 to TRBJ1-1, with 8 bases lining up with TRBD1. V shed 5 bases, J shed 5 bases, and the junction held 4 bases outside the gene matches. Germline CDR1 SGHVS, CDR2 FQNEAQ. The CDR3 runs 13 residues. CDR3: CASSRTGGTEAFF. DNA of the CDR3: TGTGCCAGCAGCCGTACAGGGGGAACTGAAGCTTTCTTT.

This clonotype occurred many times. The rearrangement uses TRBV7-2 and TRBJ1-1; possible D gene TRBD1, 6 bases. The CDR3 contains 13 residues. The V gene lost 3 bases and the J gene lost 5 bases, with 10 bases spanning the gap. CDR1 and CDR2 (germline): SGHTA, FQGNSA. Here the CDR3 reads CASSFTGRTEAFF. CDR3 bases: TGTGCCAGCAGCTTCACAGGGCGGACTGAAGCTTTCTTT.

This clonotype turned up a few times. The rearrangement joins TRBV20-1 to TRBJ2-3; maybe TRBD2 (6 bases). This CDR3 has 14 amino acids. CDR1 and CDR2 (germline): DFQATT, SNEGSKA (reference sequence). V shed 2 bases and J shed 4 bases, with 13 bases lying between them. For the CDR3, the DNA is TGCAGTGCTAGACCCTCGGGACTTTCAGATACGCAGTATTTT. Translating it yields CSARPSGLSDTQYF.

This chain connects TRBV4-3 to TRBJ2-2; a possible D gene is TRBD1 (5 bases). CDR3 length: 15 amino acids. V lost 0 bases to trimming and J lost 6 bases, with 11 bases between them. Germline assignment: CDR1 LGHNA and CDR2 YSLEER. CDR3 protein: CASSQDRVSAGELFF. CDR3 nucleotide sequence: TGCGCCAGCAGCCAAGACAGGGTTTCCGCCGGGGAGCTGTTTTTT.

This clonotype has a handful of counts. The J gene is TRBJ2-7, the V gene TRBV20-1, with 9 positions matching TRBD1. The length of the CDR3 is 16 residues. The trim removed 3 bases at V and 0 bases at J, leaving 9 bases unmatched. Germline CDR1 reads DFQATT; CDR2 reads SNEGSKA (reference sequence). In nucleotides, the CDR3 is TGCAGTGCTAGCCATACCGGGACAGGGCTCTCCTACGAGCAGTACTTC. Protein: CSASHTGTGLSYEQYF.